This entry features one T cell receptor beta chain sequence. The sample belongs to a study of blood T cell repertoires in COVID-19. Study in general: Sample material is recorded as cDNA or gDNA derived from T cells, B-cell-depleted T cells, or PBMCs.

V was cut by 3 bases and J by 4 bases, with 13 bases left in between. Germline loops: CDR1 GTSNPN, CDR2 SVGIG (reference sequence). The CDR3 extends over 14 amino acids. Per the study methods: Scientists estimated how many nucleated cells there were by amplifying reference gene primers. Only in-frame clones appear in the TCRdb table, and some are missing; sequencing was by immunoSEQ multiplex PCR. V, J and clone size reflect that table, while D and trimming were determined from the DNA. Of more than 65,000 clones listed, about 91% are singletons. Specimen: peripheral blood. V gene TRBV30 combines with J gene TRBJ1-3; D call uncertain. The sequence came from a woman aged 45-60 years with acute or convalescent COVID-19. CDR3 in DNA: TGTGCCTGGAGGTGGCGGGGATCCGGAAACACCATATATTTT. Protein product: CAWRWRGSGNTIYF. Full variable domain (missing parts from reference TRBV30 and TRBJ1-3): SQTIHQWPATLVQPVGSPLSLECTVEGTSNPNLYWYRQAAGRGLQLLFYSVGIGQISSEVPQNLSASRPQDRQFILSSKKLLLSDSGFYLCAWRWRGSGNTIYFGEGSWLTVV.